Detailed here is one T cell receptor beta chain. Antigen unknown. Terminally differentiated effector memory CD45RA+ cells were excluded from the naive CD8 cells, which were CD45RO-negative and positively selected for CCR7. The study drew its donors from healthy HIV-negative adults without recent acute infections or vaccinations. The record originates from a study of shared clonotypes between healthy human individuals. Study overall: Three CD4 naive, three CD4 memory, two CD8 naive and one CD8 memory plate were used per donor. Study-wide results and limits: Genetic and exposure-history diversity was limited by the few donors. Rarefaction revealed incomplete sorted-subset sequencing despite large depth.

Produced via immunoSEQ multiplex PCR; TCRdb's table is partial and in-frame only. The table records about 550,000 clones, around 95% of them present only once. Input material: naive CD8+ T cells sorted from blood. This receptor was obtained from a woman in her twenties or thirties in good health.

In DNA form, the CDR3 reads TGTGCCAGTAGAACCGGGACTAGCGGGAGGGTTGGCGAGCAGTACTTC. Amino acid sequence: CASRTGTSGRVGEQYF. The rearrangement links TRBV19 to TRBJ2-7; 16 bases align to TRBD2. With V trimmed by 6 bases and J by 6 bases, 8 bases remained unmatched. CDR1 is LNHDA, CDR2 SQIVND, per germline (reference sequence). The CDR3 covers 16 residues. The full variable domain, completed using reference TRBV19 and TRBJ2-7, is DGGITQSPKYLFRKEGQNVTLSCEQNLNHDAMYWYRQDPGQGLRLIYYSQIVNDFQKGDIAEGYSVSREKKESFPLTVTSAQKNPTAFYLCASRTGTSGRVGEQYFGPGTRLTVT.